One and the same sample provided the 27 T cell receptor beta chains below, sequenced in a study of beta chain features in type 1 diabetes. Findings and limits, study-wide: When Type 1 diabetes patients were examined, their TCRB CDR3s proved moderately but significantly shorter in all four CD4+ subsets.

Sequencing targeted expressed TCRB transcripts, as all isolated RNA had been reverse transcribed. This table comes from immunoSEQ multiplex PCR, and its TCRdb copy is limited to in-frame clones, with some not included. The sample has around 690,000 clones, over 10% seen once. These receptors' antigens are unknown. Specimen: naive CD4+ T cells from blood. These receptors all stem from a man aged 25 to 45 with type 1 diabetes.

CDR3 amino acids: CASSLVRGQETQYF. CDR3 DNA sequence: TGTGCCAGCAGCTTAGTCAGGGGGCAAGAGACCCAGTACTTC. The rearrangement joins TRBV7-2 to TRBJ2-5; TRBD1 agrees at 7 bases. CDR3 length: 14 amino acids. Germline V lookup: CDR1 SGHTA, CDR2 FQGNSA. J was trimmed by 2 bases and V by 1 base; bases with no gene match: 1.

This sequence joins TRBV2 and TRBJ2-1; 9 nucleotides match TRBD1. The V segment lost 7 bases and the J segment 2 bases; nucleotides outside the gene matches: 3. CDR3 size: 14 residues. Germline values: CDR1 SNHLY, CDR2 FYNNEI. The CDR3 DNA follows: TGTGCCAGCATGACAGGGGGTGCCTACAATGAGCAGTTCTTC. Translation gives CASMTGGAYNEQFF.

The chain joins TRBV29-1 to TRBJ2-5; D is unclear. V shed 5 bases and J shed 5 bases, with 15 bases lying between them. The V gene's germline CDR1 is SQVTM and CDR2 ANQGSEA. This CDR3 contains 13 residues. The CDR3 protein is CSVTLAARETQYF. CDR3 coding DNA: TGCAGCGTTACTCTGGCGGCCCGGGAGACCCAGTACTTC. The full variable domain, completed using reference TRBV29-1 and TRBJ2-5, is SAVISQKPSRDICQRGTSLTIQCQVDSQVTMMFWYRQQPGQSLTLIATANQGSEATYESGFVIDKFPISRPNLTFSTLTVSNMSPEDSSIYLCSVTLAARETQYFGPGTRLLVL.

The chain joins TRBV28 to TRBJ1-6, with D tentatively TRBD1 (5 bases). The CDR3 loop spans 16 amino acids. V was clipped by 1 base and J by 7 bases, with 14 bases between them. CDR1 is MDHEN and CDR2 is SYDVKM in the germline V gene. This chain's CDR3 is CASSLFQGRVNSPLHF. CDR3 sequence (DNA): TGTGCCAGCAGTTTATTCCAGGGAAGGGTGAATTCACCCCTCCACTTT.

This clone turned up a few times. CDR3 sequence (DNA): TGTGCCAGCAGCTTAGTTTCGGGGAGATACACCGGGGAGCTGTTTTTT. Translating it yields CASSLVSGRYTGELFF. The rearrangement joins TRBV7-2 to TRBJ2-2; D perhaps matches TRBD2 (5 bases). The CDR3 has 16 amino acids. V was shortened by 1 base and J by 3 bases, with 12 bases between the two germline ends. The germline V gene has CDR1 SGHTA and CDR2 FQGNSA.

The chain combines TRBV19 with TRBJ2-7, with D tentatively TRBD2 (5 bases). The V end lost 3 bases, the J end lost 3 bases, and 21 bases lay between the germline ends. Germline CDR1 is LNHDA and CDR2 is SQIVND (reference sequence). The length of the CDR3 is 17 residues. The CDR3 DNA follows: TGTGCCAGTAGTATCCAATTGGGGAGCTCGGAATACTACGAGCAGTACTTC. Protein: CASSIQLGSSEYYEQYF.

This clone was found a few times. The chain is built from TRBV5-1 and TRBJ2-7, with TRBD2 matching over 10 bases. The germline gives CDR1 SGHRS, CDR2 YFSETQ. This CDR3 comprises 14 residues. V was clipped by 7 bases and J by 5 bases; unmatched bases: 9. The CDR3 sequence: CASAPGLASDEQYF. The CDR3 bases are TGCGCCAGCGCCCCGGGACTAGCGAGCGACGAGCAGTACTTC.

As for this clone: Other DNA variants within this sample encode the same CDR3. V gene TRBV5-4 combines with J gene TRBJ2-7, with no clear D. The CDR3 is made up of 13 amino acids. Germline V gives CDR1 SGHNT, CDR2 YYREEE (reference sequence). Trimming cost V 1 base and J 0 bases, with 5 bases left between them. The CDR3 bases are TGTGCCAGCAGCTTGCGGAGCTCCTACGAGCAGTACTTC. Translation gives CASSLRSSYEQYF.

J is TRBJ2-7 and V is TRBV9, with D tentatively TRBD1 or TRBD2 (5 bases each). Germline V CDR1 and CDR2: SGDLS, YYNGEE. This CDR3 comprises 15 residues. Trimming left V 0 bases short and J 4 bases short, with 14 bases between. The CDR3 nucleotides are TGTGCCAGCAGCGTAGAAGCAGGGACGGAGTACGAGCAGTACTTC. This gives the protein CASSVEAGTEYEQYF.

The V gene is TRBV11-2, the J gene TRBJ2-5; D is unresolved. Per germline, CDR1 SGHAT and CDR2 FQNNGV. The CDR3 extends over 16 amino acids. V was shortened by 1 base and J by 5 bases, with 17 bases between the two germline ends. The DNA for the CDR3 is TGTGCCAGCAGCTTAGCCGCCAGTCTGTTCGGCGAGACCCAGTACTTC. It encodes CASSLAASLFGETQYF.

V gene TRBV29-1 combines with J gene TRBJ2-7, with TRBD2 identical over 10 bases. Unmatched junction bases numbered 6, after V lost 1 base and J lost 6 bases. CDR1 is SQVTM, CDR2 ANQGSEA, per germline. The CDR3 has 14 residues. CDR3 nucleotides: TGCAGCGTTGAAGGTCCTAGCGGGGGCGGCGAGCAGTACTTC. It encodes CSVEGPSGGGEQYF.

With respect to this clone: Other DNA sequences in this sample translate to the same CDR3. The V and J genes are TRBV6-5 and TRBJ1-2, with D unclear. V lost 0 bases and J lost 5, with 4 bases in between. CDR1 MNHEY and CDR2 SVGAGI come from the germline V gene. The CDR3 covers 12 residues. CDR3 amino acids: CASSYSGYGYTF. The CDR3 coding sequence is TGTGCCAGCAGTTACTCCGGTTATGGCTACACCTTC.

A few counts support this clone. The CDR3 region has the DNA TGTGCCAGCAGCAAACTTCAAATGGTTGAGGGGAATCAGCCCCAGCATTTT. Amino acid sequence: CASSKLQMVEGNQPQHF. The chain joins TRBV21-1 to TRBJ1-5. TRBV21-1 is deemed a pseudogene. The CDR3 covers 17 residues.

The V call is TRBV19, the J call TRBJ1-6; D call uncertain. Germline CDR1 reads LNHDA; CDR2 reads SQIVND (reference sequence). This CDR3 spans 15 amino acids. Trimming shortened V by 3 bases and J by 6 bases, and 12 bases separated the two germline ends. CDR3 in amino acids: CASSIYHERNSPLHF. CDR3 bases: TGTGCCAGTAGTATCTACCACGAGCGTAATTCACCCCTCCACTTT.

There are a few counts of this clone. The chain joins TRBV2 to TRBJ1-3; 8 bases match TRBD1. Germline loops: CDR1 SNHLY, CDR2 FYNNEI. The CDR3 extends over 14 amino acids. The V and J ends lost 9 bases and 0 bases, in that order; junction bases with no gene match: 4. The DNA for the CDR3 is TGTGCCAGAACGACAGGGGCCTCTGGAAACACCATATATTTT. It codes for CARTTGASGNTIYF. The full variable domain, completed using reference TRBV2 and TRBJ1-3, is EPEVTQTPSHQVTQMGQEVILRCVPISNHLYFYWYRQILGQKVEFLVSFYNNEISEKSEIFDDQFSVERPDGSNFTLKIRSTKLEDSAMYFCARTTGASGNTIYFGEGSWLTVV.

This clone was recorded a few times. The CDR3 spells CASSRGNSPLHF. For the CDR3, the DNA is TGTGCCAGTAGTCGCGGGAATTCACCCCTCCACTTT. The rearrangement joins TRBV19 to TRBJ1-6; no firm D call. Trimming took 5 bases from V and 7 from J, leaving 6 bases between them. Germline V gene lookup returns CDR1 LNHDA and CDR2 SQIVND (reference sequence). The CDR3 contains 12 residues.

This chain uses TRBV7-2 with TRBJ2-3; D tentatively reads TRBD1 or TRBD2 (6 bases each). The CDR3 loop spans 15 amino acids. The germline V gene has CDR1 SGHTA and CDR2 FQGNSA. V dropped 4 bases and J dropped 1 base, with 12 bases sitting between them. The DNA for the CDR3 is TGTGCCAGCAGCTCCCCTAGGGGGGGCACAGATACGCAGTATTTT. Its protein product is CASSSPRGGTDTQYF.

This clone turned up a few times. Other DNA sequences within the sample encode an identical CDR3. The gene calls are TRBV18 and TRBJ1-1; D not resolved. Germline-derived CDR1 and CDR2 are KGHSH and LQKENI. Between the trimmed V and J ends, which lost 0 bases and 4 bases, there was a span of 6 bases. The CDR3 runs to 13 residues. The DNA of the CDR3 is TGTGCCAGCTCACCACCGGGAAGCACTGAAGCTTTCTTT. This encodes CASSPPGSTEAFF.

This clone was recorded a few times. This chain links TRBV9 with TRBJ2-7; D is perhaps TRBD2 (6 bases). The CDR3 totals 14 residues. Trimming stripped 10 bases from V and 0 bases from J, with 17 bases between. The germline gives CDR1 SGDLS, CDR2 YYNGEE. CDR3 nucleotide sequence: TGTGCCCCGGGGGAAGGGGACCTCTCCTACGAGCAGTACTTC. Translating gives CAPGEGDLSYEQYF.

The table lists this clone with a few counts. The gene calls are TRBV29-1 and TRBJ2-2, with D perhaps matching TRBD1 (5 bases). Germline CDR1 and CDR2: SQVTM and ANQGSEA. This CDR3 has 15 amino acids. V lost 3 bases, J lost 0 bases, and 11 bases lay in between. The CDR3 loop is CSVDAGPSNTGELFF. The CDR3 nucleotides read TGCAGCGTTGACGCAGGGCCCTCGAACACCGGGGAGCTGTTTTTT.

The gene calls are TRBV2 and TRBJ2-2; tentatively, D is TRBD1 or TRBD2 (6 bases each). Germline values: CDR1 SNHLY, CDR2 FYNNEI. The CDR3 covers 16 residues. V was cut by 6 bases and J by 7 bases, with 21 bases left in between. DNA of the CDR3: TGTGCCAGCAGGGGGGGCGGAGGTCTCTCCCACGGGGAGCTGTTTTTT. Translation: CASRGGGGLSHGELFF.

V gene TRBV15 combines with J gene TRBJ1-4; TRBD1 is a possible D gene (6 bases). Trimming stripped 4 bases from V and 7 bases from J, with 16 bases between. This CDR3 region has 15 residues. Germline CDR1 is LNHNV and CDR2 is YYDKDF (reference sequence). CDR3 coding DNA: TGTGCCACCAGCACCAGGGGCGCCGAGGGTGAAAAACTGTTTTTT. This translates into CATSTRGAEGEKLFF.

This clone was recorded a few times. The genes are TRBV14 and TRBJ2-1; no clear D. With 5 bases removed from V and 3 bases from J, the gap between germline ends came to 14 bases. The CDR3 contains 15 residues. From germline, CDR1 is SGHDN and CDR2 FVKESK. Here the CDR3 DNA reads TGTGCCAGCAGCTATGGGCGGAATAACTACAATGAGCAGTTCTTC. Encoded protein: CASSYGRNNYNEQFF.

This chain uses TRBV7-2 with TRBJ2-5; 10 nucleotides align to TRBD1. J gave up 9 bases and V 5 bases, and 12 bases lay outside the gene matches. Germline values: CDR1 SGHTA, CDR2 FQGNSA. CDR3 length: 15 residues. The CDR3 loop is CASSPPGGQGVAQYF. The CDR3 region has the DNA TGTGCCAGCAGCCCGCCCGGTGGACAGGGGGTTGCCCAGTACTTC. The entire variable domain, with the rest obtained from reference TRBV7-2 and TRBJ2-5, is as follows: GAGVSQSPSNKVTEKGKDVELRCDPISGHTALYWYRQSLGQGLEFLIYFQGNSAPDKSGLPSDRFSAERTGGSVSTLTIQRTQQEDSAVYLCASSPPGGQGVAQYFGPGTRLLVL.

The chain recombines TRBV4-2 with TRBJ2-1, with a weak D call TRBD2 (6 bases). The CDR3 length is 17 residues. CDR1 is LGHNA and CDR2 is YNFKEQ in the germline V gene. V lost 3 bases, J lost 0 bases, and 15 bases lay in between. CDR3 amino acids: CASSQEPAGDSYNEQFF. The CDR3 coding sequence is TGTGCCAGCAGCCAGGAGCCAGCGGGCGACTCCTACAATGAGCAGTTCTTC.

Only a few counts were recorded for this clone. CDR3: CASNPNLSGANVLTF. The CDR3 DNA reads TGCGCCAGCAATCCGAATCTCTCTGGGGCCAACGTCCTGACTTTC. The chain carries TRBV5-1 and TRBJ2-6; D is unclear. Germline loops: CDR1 SGHRS, CDR2 YFSETQ. The CDR3 totals 15 residues. V shed 6 bases and J shed 0 bases, with 10 bases lying between them.

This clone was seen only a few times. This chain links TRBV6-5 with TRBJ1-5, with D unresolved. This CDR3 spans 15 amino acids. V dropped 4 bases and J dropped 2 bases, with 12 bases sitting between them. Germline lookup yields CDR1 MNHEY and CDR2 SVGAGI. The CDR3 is CASSWGGSGNQPQHF. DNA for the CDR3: TGTGCCAGCAGTTGGGGAGGATCGGGCAATCAGCCCCAGCATTTT.